The clone carrying this TCR beta chain was seen only once. The data derive from a study of shared clonotypes between healthy human individuals. Terminally differentiated effector memory CD45RA+ cells were excluded from the naive CD8 cells, which were CD45RO-negative and positively selected for CCR7. The V and J ends lost 0 bases and 4 bases respectively, with 7 bases between them. Germline V gives CDR1 KGHSH, CDR2 LQKENI. The CDR3 has 13 residues. Generated by immunoSEQ multiplex PCR, the TCRdb table keeps only in-frame clones and is missing some. The data show 550,000 to 600,000 clones, roughly 98% seen once.

Input material: naive CD8+ T cells sorted from blood. This chain links TRBV18 with TRBJ2-7; D remains ambiguous. This sequence was found in a young man in good health. The CDR3 bases are TGTGCCAGCTCACCACCTGATCGGTACGAGCAGTACTTC. Protein sequence: CASSPPDRYEQYF. The full variable domain, its missing parts supplied by reference TRBV18 and TRBJ2-7, is NAGVMQNPRHLVRRRGQEARLRCSPMKGHSHVYWYRQLPEEGLKFMVYLQKENIIDESGMPKERFSAEFPKEGPSILRIQQVVRGDSAAYFCASSPPDRYEQYFGPGTRLTVT.